The clone carrying this TCR beta chain was detected a few times. The sample is drawn from a study of blood T cell repertoires in COVID-19. Only in-frame clones appear in the TCRdb table, and some are missing; sequencing was by immunoSEQ multiplex PCR. The data hold some 150,000 clones, with 84% observed a single time. Trimming left V 5 bases short and J 6 bases short, with 16 bases between. CDR1 is MDHEN, CDR2 SYDVKM, per germline. The CDR3 contains 14 residues. Sequenced sample: peripheral blood. The receptor was derived from a woman between 50 and 59 years old in a cohort sampled during active or convalescent COVID-19. This rearrangement joins TRBV28 to TRBJ1-2; tentative D call: TRBD1 (5 bases). Here the CDR3 reads CASSPMSGLHGYTF. CDR3 coding DNA: TGTGCCAGCAGTCCAATGTCGGGACTGCATGGCTACACCTTC.